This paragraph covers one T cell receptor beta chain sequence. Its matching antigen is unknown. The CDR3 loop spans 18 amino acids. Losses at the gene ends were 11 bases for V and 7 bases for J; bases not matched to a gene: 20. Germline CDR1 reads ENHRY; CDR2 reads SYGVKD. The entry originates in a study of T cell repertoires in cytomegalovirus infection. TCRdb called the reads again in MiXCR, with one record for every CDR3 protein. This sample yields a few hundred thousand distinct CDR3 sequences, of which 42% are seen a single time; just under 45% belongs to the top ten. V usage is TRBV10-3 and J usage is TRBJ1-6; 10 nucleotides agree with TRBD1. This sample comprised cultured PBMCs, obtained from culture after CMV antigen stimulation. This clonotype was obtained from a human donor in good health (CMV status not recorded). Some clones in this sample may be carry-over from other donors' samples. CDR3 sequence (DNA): TGTGCCGCGTCGGGGGGACAGGGGACCTATGGCCTAAATTCACCCCTCCACTTT. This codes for CAASGGQGTYGLNSPLHF.